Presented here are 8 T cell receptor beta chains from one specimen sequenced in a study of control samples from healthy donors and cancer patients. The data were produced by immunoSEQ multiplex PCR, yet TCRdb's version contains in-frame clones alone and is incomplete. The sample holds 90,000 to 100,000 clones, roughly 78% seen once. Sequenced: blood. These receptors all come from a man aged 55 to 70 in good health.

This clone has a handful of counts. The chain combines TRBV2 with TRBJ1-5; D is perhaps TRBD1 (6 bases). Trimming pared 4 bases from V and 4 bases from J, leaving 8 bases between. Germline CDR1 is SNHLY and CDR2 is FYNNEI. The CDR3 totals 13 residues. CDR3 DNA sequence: TGTGCCAGCAGTGCGCAGGGGAATCAGCCCCAGCATTTT. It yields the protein CASSAQGNQPQHF. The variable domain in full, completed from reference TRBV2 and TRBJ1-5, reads EPEVTQTPSHQVTQMGQEVILRCVPISNHLYFYWYRQILGQKVEFLVSFYNNEISEKSEIFDDQFSVERPDGSNFTLKIRSTKLEDSAMYFCASSAQGNQPQHFGDGTRLSIL.

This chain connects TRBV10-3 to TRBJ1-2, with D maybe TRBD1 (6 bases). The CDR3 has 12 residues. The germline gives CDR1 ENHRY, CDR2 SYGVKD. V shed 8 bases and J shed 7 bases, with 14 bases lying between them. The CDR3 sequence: CAIATGSLGYTF. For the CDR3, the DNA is TGTGCCATCGCCACAGGGAGCCTTGGCTACACCTTC.

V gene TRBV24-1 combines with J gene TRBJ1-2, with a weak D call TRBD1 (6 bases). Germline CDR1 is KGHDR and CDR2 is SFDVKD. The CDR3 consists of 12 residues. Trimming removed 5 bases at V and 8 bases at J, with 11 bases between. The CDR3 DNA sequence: TGTGCCACCAGTGGGGCAGGGGACGGCTACACCTTC. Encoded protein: CATSGAGDGYTF.

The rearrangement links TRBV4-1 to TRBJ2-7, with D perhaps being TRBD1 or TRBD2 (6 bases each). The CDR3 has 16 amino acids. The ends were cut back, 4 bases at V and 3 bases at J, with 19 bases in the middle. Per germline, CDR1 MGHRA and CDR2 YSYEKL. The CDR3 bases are TGCGCCAGCAGCCGCGTTGGGGGGCAGACCGGCTACGAGCAGTACTTC. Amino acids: CASSRVGGQTGYEQYF.

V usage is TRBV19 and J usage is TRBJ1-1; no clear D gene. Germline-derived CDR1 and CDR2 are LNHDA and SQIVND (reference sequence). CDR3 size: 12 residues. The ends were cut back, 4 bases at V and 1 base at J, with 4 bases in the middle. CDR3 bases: TGTGCCAGTAGTAACAGGAACACTGAAGCTTTCTTT. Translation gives CASSNRNTEAFF.

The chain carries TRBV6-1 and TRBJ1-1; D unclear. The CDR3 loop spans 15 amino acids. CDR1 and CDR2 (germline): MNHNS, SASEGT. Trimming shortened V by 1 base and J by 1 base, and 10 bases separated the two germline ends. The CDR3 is CASSEVSGGNTEAFF. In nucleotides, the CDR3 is TGTGCCAGCAGTGAAGTTTCCGGTGGGAACACTGAAGCTTTCTTT.

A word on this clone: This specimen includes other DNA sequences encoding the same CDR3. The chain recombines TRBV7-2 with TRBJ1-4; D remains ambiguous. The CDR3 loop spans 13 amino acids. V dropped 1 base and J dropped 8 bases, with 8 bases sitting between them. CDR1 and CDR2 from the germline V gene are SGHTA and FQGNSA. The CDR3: CASSLGFREKLFF. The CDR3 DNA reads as TGTGCCAGCAGCTTAGGGTTCAGGGAAAAACTGTTTTTT.

CDR3 in DNA: TGCGCCAGCAGTGAGTCCCGGGGGGTTGGCACCGGGGAGCTGTTTTTT. It translates to CASSESRGVGTGELFF. This chain uses TRBV10-1 with TRBJ2-2, with 7 bases that match TRBD2. V trimming: 0 bases; J trimming: 4 bases; junction bases outside the gene matches: 5. Per the germline V gene, CDR1 is WNHNN and CDR2 is SYGVQD (reference sequence). This CDR3 is 16 amino acids long.